This T cell receptor (beta chain) was captured in a study of CD8+ T cells in alopecia areata. General study results and limits: In scalp samples, resident alphabeta T cells of normal skin are also sequenced. Lesional scalp displayed greater clonality than normal scalp, most notably in alopecia totalis/universalis. In patients, TCRs were shared less clearly than in mice, and HLA may possibly be involved.

Regarding this clone: Its antigen is currently unknown.

CDR3 size: 13 residues. CDR1 LNHNV and CDR2 YYDKDF come from the germline V gene (reference sequence). Trimming removed 0 bases from V and 5 bases from J, with 8 bases in between. Investigators sorted PBMCs to obtain both CD4+ and CD8+ T cells. Extraction of RNA preceded its reverse transcription into cDNA, which served as the sequencing template. Sequencing was performed with immunoSEQ multiplex PCR; in TCRdb, only in-frame clones are kept and a portion is missing. The sample has about 120,000 clones, roughly 68% seen once. The clonotype originates from a human donor in good health. The V and J genes are TRBV15 and TRBJ2-7; D is undetermined. Source material: CD4+ T cells sorted from blood. The CDR3 DNA follows: TGTGCCACCAGCAGAGATCTTAGGGACGAGCAGTACTTC. This gives the protein CATSRDLRDEQYF.